This is a list of T cell receptor beta chains from one sample in a study of blood T cell repertoires in COVID-19. Libraries were prepared by immunoSEQ multiplex PCR; TCRdb keeps only in-frame clonotypes and omits some of them. The sample carries roughly 86,000 clones, 91% recorded once. Sequenced input: peripheral blood. The origin of the receptors is a woman in her 50s in a cohort sampled during active COVID-19. Each CDR3 is given with its conserved first and last residue. Each record gives: V gene, clone size, J gene, D gene, CDR3 DNA, CDR3 protein. The D gene is left open where the match is weak. The size entry is marked missing in some rows and otherwise reads once, few, many or a size class.

TRBV5-8	-	TRBJ2-7	TRBD1	TGTGCCAGCAGCCTTACACAGGGGGCGCCCGGTTACGAGCAGTACTTC	CASSLTQGAPGYEQYF
TRBV18	-	TRBJ1-3	-	TGTGCCAGCTCACCTACAGGAAGCACCCATGGAAACACCATATATTTT	CASSPTGSTHGNTIYF
TRBV7-2	-	TRBJ2-7	TRBD2	TGTGCCAGCAGCTCCAGGGAGCGGGGCGAGCAGTACTTC	CASSSRERGEQYF
TRBV11-1	-	TRBJ2-3	-	TGTGCCAGCAGCCCCGGGCGGGCGGGAATCACAGATACGCAGTATTTT	CASSPGRAGITDTQYF
TRBV6-6	-	TRBJ1-2	TRBD1	TGTGCCAGCAGTCGAGGGACAGGACTTATTCATTATGGCTACACCTTC	CASSRGTGLIHYGYTF
TRBV12-3/TRBV12-4	-	TRBJ1-2	-	TGTGCCAGTAGGCAGGGGCGAAACTATGGCTACACCTTC	CASRQGRNYGYTF
TRBV12-3/TRBV12-4	-	TRBJ1-1	-	TGTGCCAGCATCCTGACAGCCAACACTGAAGCTTTCTTT	CASILTANTEAFF
TRBV7-8	-	TRBJ1-6	TRBD1	TGTGCCAGCAGTCCCGGACAGGGGCGTAATTCACCCCTCCACTTT	CASSPGQGRNSPLHF
TRBV3-1/TRBV3-2	-	TRBJ2-4	-	TGTGCCAGCAGCCAAGTGGGGGCTAGTTTAAACATTCAGTACTTC	CASSQVGASLNIQYF
TRBV5-5	-	TRBJ1-1	TRBD1	TGTGCCAGCAGCTTTCAGGGGGTTTGGAACACTGAAGCTTTCTTT	CASSFQGVWNTEAFF
TRBV28	-	TRBJ2-4	TRBD1	TGTGCCAGCAGTTCCACAGGGGGTCGTGCTATAGGACACATTCAGTACTTC	CASSSTGGRAIGHIQYF
TRBV7-9	few	TRBJ2-7	TRBD2	TGTGCCAGCAGCCCCCGACTAGCGGGAGCGAGCGAGCAGTACTTC	CASSPRLAGASEQYF
TRBV5-4	-	TRBJ1-2	TRBD1	TGTGCCAGCAATACTGTTATCTCAGGGGGCGCGGGTAACTATGGCTACACCTTC	CASNTVISGGAGNYGYTF
TRBV28	-	TRBJ2-3	-	TGTGCCAGCAGTCCCCTTGGCAGGGTGGTTACAGATACGCAGTATTTT	CASSPLGRVVTDTQYF
TRBV3-1/TRBV3-2	-	TRBJ2-7	TRBD2	TGTGCCAGCAGCCGCCGCCGGGACTACCGCTCCTACGAGCAGTACTTC	CASSRRRDYRSYEQYF
TRBV11-3	-	TRBJ2-1	-	TGTGCCAGCAGCTCAACTGTGGGGCCCGTTGAGCAGTTCTTC	CASSSTVGPVEQFF